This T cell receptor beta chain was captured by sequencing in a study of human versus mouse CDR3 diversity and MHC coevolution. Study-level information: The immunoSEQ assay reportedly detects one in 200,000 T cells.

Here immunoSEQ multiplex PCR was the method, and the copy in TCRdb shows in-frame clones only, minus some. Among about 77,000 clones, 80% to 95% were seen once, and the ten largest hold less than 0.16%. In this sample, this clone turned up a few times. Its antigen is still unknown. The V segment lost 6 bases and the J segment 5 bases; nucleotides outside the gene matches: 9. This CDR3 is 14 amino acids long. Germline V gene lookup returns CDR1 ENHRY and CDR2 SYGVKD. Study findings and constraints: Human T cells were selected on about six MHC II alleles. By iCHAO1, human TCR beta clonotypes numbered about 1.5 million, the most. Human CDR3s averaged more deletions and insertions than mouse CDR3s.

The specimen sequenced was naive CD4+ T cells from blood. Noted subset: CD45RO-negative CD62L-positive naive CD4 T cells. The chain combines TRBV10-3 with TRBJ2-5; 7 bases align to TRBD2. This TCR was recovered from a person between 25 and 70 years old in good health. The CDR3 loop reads CAIRSGGNDETQYF. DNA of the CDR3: TGTGCCATCAGGTCCGGGGGGAATGACGAGACCCAGTACTTC.